The clone carrying this TCR beta chain was detected only a few times. Its antigen is currently unknown. TCRdb redid the calling of the RT-PCR reads with MiXCR, one entry per CDR3 protein. Here the sample spans 300,000 to 350,000 distinct CDR3 sequences, 20% to 25% being singletons. The CDR3 has 15 residues. CDR1 and CDR2 (germline): KGHDR, SFDVKD. The V and J ends lost 4 bases and 9 bases respectively, with 18 bases between them. The sample belongs to a study of response to subunit inactivated influenza vaccine. General study results and limits: The authors proposed limited new T cell recruitment per seasonal influenza vaccination.

The chain combines TRBV24-1 with TRBJ2-1; D is possibly TRBD1 (7 bases). The source material was PBMCs from blood, sampled about 20 months after vaccination. This sequence was found in a man between 50 and 75 years old who received an inactivated influenza vaccine. The CDR3 is CATSDYSGGGFEQFF. The CDR3, as DNA: TGTGCCACCAGTGACTATAGCGGAGGGGGCTTTGAGCAGTTCTTC.